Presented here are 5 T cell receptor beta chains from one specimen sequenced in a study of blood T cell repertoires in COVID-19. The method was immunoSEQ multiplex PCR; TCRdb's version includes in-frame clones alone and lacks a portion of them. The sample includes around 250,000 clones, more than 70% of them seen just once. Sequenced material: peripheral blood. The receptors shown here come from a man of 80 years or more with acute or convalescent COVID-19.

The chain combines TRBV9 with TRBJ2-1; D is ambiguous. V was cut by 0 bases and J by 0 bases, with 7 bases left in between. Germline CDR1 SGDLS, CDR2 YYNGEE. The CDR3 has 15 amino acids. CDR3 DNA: TGTGCCAGCAGCGTAGTGATCGGCTCCTACAATGAGCAGTTCTTC. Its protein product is CASSVVIGSYNEQFF.

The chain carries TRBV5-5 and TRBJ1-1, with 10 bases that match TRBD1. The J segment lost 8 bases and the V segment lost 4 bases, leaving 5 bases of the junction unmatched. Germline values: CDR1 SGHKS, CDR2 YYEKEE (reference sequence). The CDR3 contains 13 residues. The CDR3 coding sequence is TGTGCCAGCAGCCCGGGACAGGGGATAGAAGCTTTCTTT. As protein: CASSPGQGIEAFF.

The CDR3 is CASRWGGTPTDTQYF. The CDR3 region has the DNA TGTGCCAGCAGATGGGGGGGAACTCCCACAGATACGCAGTATTTT. The chain is built from TRBV6-5 and TRBJ2-3, with TRBD2 matching 7 bases. The CDR3 has 15 amino acids. Losses at the gene ends were 6 bases for V and 2 bases for J; bases not matched to a gene: 8. The germline V gene has CDR1 MNHEY and CDR2 SVGAGI.

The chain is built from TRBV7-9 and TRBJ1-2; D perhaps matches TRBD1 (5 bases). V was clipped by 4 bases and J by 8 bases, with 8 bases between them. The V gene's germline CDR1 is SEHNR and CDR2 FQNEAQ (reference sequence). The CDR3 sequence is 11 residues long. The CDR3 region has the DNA TGTGCCAGCAGCTCCGGGGGGGGCTACACCTTC. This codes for CASSSGGGYTF.

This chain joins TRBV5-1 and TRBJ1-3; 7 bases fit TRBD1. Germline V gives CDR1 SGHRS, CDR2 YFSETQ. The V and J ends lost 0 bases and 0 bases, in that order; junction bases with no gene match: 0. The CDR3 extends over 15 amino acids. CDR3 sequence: CASSLGTGSGNTIYF. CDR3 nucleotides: TGCGCCAGCAGCTTGGGGACAGGCTCTGGAAACACCATATATTTT.